Sequencing of this T cell receptor (beta chain) was carried out in a study of blood T cells in healthy people across ages. Looked up from germline, CDR1 is KGHSH and CDR2 is LQKENI. V lost 0 bases, J lost 4 bases, and 4 bases stayed unmatched. CDR3 length: 16 amino acids. Sample-barcoded 5' priming and a J-beta primer mix drove a second PCR of about 6 to 12 cycles. Each CDR3 protein is one row after TCRdb ran MiXCR on the 5' RACE reads. Of 600,000 to 800,000 distinct CDR3 sequences listed, around 50% are singletons. The origin of this receptor is a woman older than 75 in good health. The chain has TRBV18 and TRBJ1-1; 11 nucleotides match TRBD1. Sample: blood. The CDR3 DNA reads as TGTGCCAGCTCACCACCGAAGGGGACAGGGGGCACTGAAGCTTTCTTT. As protein: CASSPPKGTGGTEAFF.